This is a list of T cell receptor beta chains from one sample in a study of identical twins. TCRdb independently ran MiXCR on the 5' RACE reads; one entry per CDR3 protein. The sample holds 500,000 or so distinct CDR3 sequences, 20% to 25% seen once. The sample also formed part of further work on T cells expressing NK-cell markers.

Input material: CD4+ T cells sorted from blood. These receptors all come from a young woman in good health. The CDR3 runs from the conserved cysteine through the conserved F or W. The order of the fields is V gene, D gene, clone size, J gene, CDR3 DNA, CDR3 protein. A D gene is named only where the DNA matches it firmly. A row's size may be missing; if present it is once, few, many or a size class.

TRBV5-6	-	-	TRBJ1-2	TGTGCCAGCAGCTTTTTAAGGGTTCGCGGCTACACCTTC	CASSFLRVRGYTF
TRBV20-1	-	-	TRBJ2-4	TGCAGTGCTAGAGATCAGGCAGTCGCAAACATTCAGTACTTC	CSARDQAVANIQYF
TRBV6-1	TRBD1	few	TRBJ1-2	TGTGCCAGCAGTAGCGGGGACAGAAGTAGATGGTTAGATGGCTACACCTTC	CASSSGDRSRWLDGYTF
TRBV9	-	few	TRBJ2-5	TGTGCCAGCAGCGTCCGGCCTCTAGAGACCCAGTACTTC	CASSVRPLETQYF
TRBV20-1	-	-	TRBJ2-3	TGCAGCTTCCCGGCAGGGGGCACAGATACGCAGTATTTT	CSFPAGGTDTQYF
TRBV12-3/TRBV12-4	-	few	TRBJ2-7	TGTGCCAGCAGTTCGCGGTGGGAGCAGTACTTC	CASSSRWEQYF
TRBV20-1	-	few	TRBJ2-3	TGCAGTCCAGGCGGGCAGGGAGGAGATACGCAGTATTTT	CSPGGQGGDTQYF
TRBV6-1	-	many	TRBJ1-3	TGTGCCAGCAGTAGTGCCGGAAACACCATATATTTT	CASSSAGNTIYF
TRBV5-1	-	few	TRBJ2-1	TGCGCCAGCAGCCTACCGAAATCGGGGGCCCCCAATGAGCAGTTCTTC	CASSLPKSGAPNEQFF
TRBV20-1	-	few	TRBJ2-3	TGCAGTGCTAGAGCCGCTAGCACAGATACGCAGTATTTT	CSARAASTDTQYF
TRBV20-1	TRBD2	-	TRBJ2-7	TGCAGTGCTAGCGGGAGGGCCCTCCACGAGCAGTACTTC	CSASGRALHEQYF
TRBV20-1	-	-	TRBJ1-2	TGCAGTGCTAGAAGAGACAGTCAAGGCTACACCTTC	CSARRDSQGYTF
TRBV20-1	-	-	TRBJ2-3	TGCAGTGCTAGGTTTCGGCGGGACAACACAGATACGCAGTATTTT	CSARFRRDNTDTQYF
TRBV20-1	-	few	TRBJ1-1	TGCAGTGCTAGAGATCCTGGTAGCTTGAACACTGAAGCTTTCTTT	CSARDPGSLNTEAFF
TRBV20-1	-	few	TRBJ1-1	TGCAGTGCCACACCCGGTGGGGGGGCGAAACGAGAAGCTTTCTTT	CSATPGGGAKREAFF
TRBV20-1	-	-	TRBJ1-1	TGCAGTGCTAGTAACAGGGCCACTGAAGCTTTCTTT	CSASNRATEAFF
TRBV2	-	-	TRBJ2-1	TGTGCCAGCAGTGCCCTAGCGAGGGGTGAGCAGTTCTTC	CASSALARGEQFF
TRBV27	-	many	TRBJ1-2	TGTGCCAGCTGGGGGAACTATGGCTACACCTTC	CASWGNYGYTF
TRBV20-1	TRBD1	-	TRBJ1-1	TGCAGTGCGGAAAGGGACAGGGGAAACACTGAAGCTTTCTTT	CSAERDRGNTEAFF
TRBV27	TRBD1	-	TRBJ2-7	TGTGCCAGCAGTCTACTATCCCGGACAGGCGGCCGGGACGAGCAGTACTTC	CASSLLSRTGGRDEQYF
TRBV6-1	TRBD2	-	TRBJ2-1	TGTGCCAGCAGCATTAGCGGGAGGGTCTCAAATGAGCAGTTCTTC	CASSISGRVSNEQFF
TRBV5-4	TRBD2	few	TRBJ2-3	TGTGCCAGCAGCTCGGAGACTAGCGCGAGGGGCGCAGATACGCAGTATTTT	CASSSETSARGADTQYF